This T cell receptor beta chain was sequenced for a study of blood T cell repertoires in COVID-19. Study overall: Acute and convalescent COVID-19 samples came from the United States, Italy and Spain. PBMCs, B-cell-depleted T cells, or T cells were the source of the cDNA or gDNA that made up the material.

How the authors handled the data: Estimated nucleated cell counts came from reference gene primer amplification. Measured with immunoSEQ multiplex PCR; TCRdb has only the in-frame clones, and not every one. V and J calls and clone size are as listed in that table; D and trimming were resolved from the DNA. The sample records about 53,000 clones, about 87% being singletons. The CDR3 spans 16 residues. V lost 0 bases, J lost 0 bases, and 9 bases lay in between. Germline V gene data show CDR1 as SGHVS and CDR2 as FQNEAQ. The sample taken for sequencing was peripheral blood. The rearrangement links TRBV7-8 to TRBJ1-5; D remains unclear. The sequence came from a man aged 50-60 years with acute or convalescent COVID-19. This chain's CDR3 is CASSLAVQYSNQPQHF. CDR3 DNA sequence: TGTGCCAGCAGCTTAGCGGTCCAGTATAGCAATCAGCCCCAGCATTTT.